This TCR beta chain was recovered during a study of patients and donors after allogeneic stem cell transplantation. TCRdb redid the calling of the RT-PCR reads with MiXCR, one entry per CDR3 protein. The table shows more than 850,000 distinct CDR3 sequences, with roughly 18% occurring only once. This TCR came from a human donor who was either an allogeneic HSCT recipient or a stem cell or donor lymphocyte infusion donor (not recorded which). It is not recorded whose cells these are; they may come from a transplant donor. The specimen sequenced was blood, either unsorted or a sorted T cell fraction (not recorded which).

In DNA, the CDR3 is TGTGCCAGCAGCCCCGACAGGGAACGTTCACCCCTCCACTTT. Translated, it gives CASSPDRERSPLHF. V and J are TRBV7-2 and TRBJ1-6; TRBD1 matches at 7 bases. V lost 5 bases, J lost 9 bases, and 7 bases stayed unmatched. This CDR3 is 14 amino acids long. Germline V gene data show CDR1 as SGHTA and CDR2 as FQGNSA.